This TCR beta chain is drawn from a study of shared clonotypes between healthy human individuals. Study-wide findings and caveats: The authors sampled blood alone, and tissue repertoires likely differ. Sequencing depth was expected to affect clonotype sharing among donors.

Assay used: immunoSEQ multiplex PCR; TCRdb lists only in-frame clones, some missing. This repertoire shows some 2,000,000 clones, approximately 95% found once; its top ten account for 0.13%. V was pared by 2 bases and J by 4 bases, with 7 bases of the junction left unmatched. Germline CDR1 LNHNV, CDR2 YYDKDF (reference sequence). This CDR3 comprises 15 residues. With regard to this clone: Its antigen remains unidentified.

Sequenced material: naive CD4+ T cells sorted from blood. Subset denoted: CD45RA+ positively selected. The genes are TRBV15 and TRBJ2-7; 8 nucleotides agree with TRBD1. The source of this sequence is a man aged 18-30 years in good health. The CDR3 DNA reads TGTGCCACCAGCAGAAACAGGGGGTCGGTGTACGAGCAGTACTTC. Translated: CATSRNRGSVYEQYF. The complete variable domain, with remaining parts taken from reference TRBV15 and TRBJ2-7, reads DAMVIQNPRYQVTQFGKPVTLSCSQTLNHNVMYWYQQKSSQAPKLLFHYYDKDFNNEADTPDNFQSRRPNTSFCFLDIRSPGLGDTAMYLCATSRNRGSVYEQYFGPGTRLTVT.